A selection of T cell receptor beta chains follows, all from one sample in a study of T-cell memory formation after mild COVID-19. From the 5' RACE reads, TCRdb called clonotypes with MiXCR, one entry per CDR3 protein. The profile shows about 310,000 distinct CDR3 sequences, more than 15% of them singletons. What was sequenced was PBMCs or a T cell subset sorted from them (not recorded which). All receptors come from a man between 18 and 35 years old who had mild COVID-19 (a few samples of this study predate the infection). Cell type and time point are not known. Each CDR3 is given with its conserved first and last residue. A D gene is named only where the DNA matches it firmly. A row's size may be missing; if present it is once, few, many or a size class.

j_call clone_size v_call d_call cdr3_nt cdr3_aa
TRBJ1-4 . TRBV14 . TGTGCCAGCAGCCGAAGCGAAAAACTGTTTTTT CASSRSEKLFF
TRBJ2-3 . TRBV12-3/TRBV12-4 TRBD2 TGTGCCAGCAGGCTGGGGGCGGGGGGGCCGTCAGATACGCAGTATTTT CASRLGAGGPSDTQYF
TRBJ2-7 . TRBV5-1 TRBD2 TGCGCCAGCAGCTTGGGACTAGCGGGGGTCAACGAGCAGTACTTC CASSLGLAGVNEQYF
TRBJ1-2 few TRBV5-1 TRBD1 TGCGCCAGCGGATCCGGGACAGGGGGCTATGGCTACACCTTC CASGSGTGGYGYTF
TRBJ1-2 . TRBV3-1 . TGTGCCAGCAGCCACCTCCAGGGTACCTATGGCTACACCTTC CASSHLQGTYGYTF
TRBJ2-7 few TRBV6-1 . TGTGCCAGCAGTGAAGTTGGAGGTTCCTACGAGCAGTACTTC CASSEVGGSYEQYF
TRBJ2-5 many TRBV7-6 . TGTGCCAGCACCACGCCTCAGACCCAGTACTTC CASTTPQTQYF
TRBJ1-6 . TRBV20-1 . TGCAGTGCTAGAGTGGGAATAGGCTCACCCCTCCACTTT CSARVGIGSPLHF
TRBJ1-1 few TRBV20-1 TRBD1 TGCAGTGCGGAAGATCGACAGGGTGGGAACACTGAAGCCTTCTTT CSAEDRQGGNTEAFF
TRBJ1-1 many TRBV5-1 . TGCGCCAGCAGTCCAACACCGAACACTGAAGCTTTCTTT CASSPTPNTEAFF
TRBJ1-5 . TRBV6-1 . TGTGCCAGCAGTGACGATCAGCCCCAGCATTTT CASSDDQPQHF
TRBJ2-7 few TRBV4-1 . TGCGCCAGCAGCCAGGTATCTGACAGCTACGAGCAGTACTTC CASSQVSDSYEQYF
TRBJ1-2 few TRBV5-6 TRBD1 TGTGCCAGCAGCCCGACTTGGACAGGGGGCTACCAGGATGGCTACACCTTC CASSPTWTGGYQDGYTF
TRBJ2-1 few TRBV5-1 . TGCGCCAGCAGCGCAGGGATTGGGGCGGGCAATGAGCAGTTCTTC CASSAGIGAGNEQFF
TRBJ1-3 . TRBV20-1 . TGCAGTGCTAGAGGGACCTCCGGGGGAGGAAACACCATATATTTT CSARGTSGGGNTIYF
TRBJ2-3 few TRBV5-1 TRBD2 TGCGCCAGCGGAAAAAGCGGGGGATTGGGCACAGATACGCAGTATTTT CASGKSGGLGTDTQYF
TRBJ2-5 few TRBV20-1 TRBD2 TGCAGTGCTAGCCGGGGGGGCCGTCGAGAGACCCAGTACTTC CSASRGGRRETQYF
TRBJ2-1 many TRBV20-1 . TGCAGTGCTTCGACCTCAGCCGATGAGCAGTTCTTC CSASTSADEQFF
TRBJ2-1 few TRBV6-2/TRBV6-3 TRBD1 TGTGCCAGCAGTAAACCGGGACAGTCCTACAATGAGCAGTTCTTC CASSKPGQSYNEQFF
TRBJ2-1 . TRBV7-6 . TGTGCCAGCAGCTTAGGGCCCCGTGAGCAGTTCTTC CASSLGPREQFF
TRBJ2-5 few TRBV7-7 TRBD2 TGTGCCAGCAGCTTAGTAGCGGGGGGGCACGAGACCCAGTACTTC CASSLVAGGHETQYF
TRBJ1-2 . TRBV5-6 . TGTGCCAGCAGCCCGCCGGCGGTTAGCCTCTATGGCTACACCTTC CASSPPAVSLYGYTF
TRBJ1-3 few TRBV29-1 . TGCAGCGCCTGGGACACCGGCTCTGGAAACACCATATATTTT CSAWDTGSGNTIYF
TRBJ1-3 . TRBV20-1 . TGCAGTGCCCCAGCACGGGGAGGTGGAAACACCATATATTTT CSAPARGGGNTIYF
TRBJ1-5 few TRBV18 . TGTGCCAGCTCACGGGGGGGTACCGATCAGCCCCAGCATTTT CASSRGGTDQPQHF
TRBJ1-3 many TRBV5-1 . TGCGCCAGCAGCTTTAGCCAGGACTCGTCCGGAAACACCATATATTTT CASSFSQDSSGNTIYF
TRBJ1-1 few TRBV5-4 . TGTGCCAGCAGCTTTGCAGGGCAGAACACTGAAGCTTTCTTT CASSFAGQNTEAFF
TRBJ2-2 few TRBV4-3 . TGCGCCAGCAGCCAAGAATCCATCACCGGGGAGCTGTTTTTT CASSQESITGELFF
TRBJ1-3 few TRBV28 . TGTGCCAGCACCTCGGGCCTGGGCGGAAACACCATATATTTT CASTSGLGGNTIYF
TRBJ2-7 . TRBV29-1 TRBD1 TGCAGCGTTTTCCGACAGGGGGCCGGGTACGAGCAGTACTTC CSVFRQGAGYEQYF
TRBJ1-1 . TRBV9 . TGTGCCAGCCCGACAGAGGAGAACACTGAAGCTTTCTTT CASPTEENTEAFF
TRBJ1-3 . TRBV30 . TGTGCCTGGAGTTATTCTGGAAACACCATATATTTT CAWSYSGNTIYF
TRBJ1-2 few TRBV6-5 . TGTGCCAGCAGACCTCCAGGGACGAGTGAGGGCTATGGCTACACCTTC CASRPPGTSEGYGYTF
TRBJ2-4 . TRBV3-1 . TGTGCCAGCAGCCGGGGTCCTGGACCCAGACTAGCCAAAAACATTCAGTACTTC CASSRGPGPRLAKNIQYF
TRBJ1-2 few TRBV5-6 TRBD1 TGTGCCAGCAGCTGGGGACAGGGTATAGGCTACACCTTC CASSWGQGIGYTF
TRBJ2-1 few TRBV11-2 . TGTGCCAGCAGCTTAAGGATATTAGCGGTGATGTCCTACAATGAGCAGTTCTTC CASSLRILAVMSYNEQFF
TRBJ2-1 few TRBV3-1 . TGTGCCAGCAGCCGGGAAACGGGGGAGGTTGAGCAGTTCTTC CASSRETGEVEQFF
TRBJ2-7 few TRBV7-3 TRBD2 TGTGCCAGCAGCTTAAGCGGAGCGGGGGCCGCCTCCTACGAGCAGTACTTC CASSLSGAGAASYEQYF
TRBJ2-3 many TRBV3-1 . TGTGCCAGCAGCCAAGGCGGGGGCCCATCAGATACGCAGTATTTT CASSQGGGPSDTQYF
TRBJ1-3 few TRBV5-1 . TGCGCCAGCAGCGGGACCGGGACGGGCTCTGGAAACACCATATATTTT CASSGTGTGSGNTIYF
TRBJ2-2 . TRBV7-9 TRBD1 TGTGCCAGCAGCCCGCGACTCGGACAGGGAGCGAACACCGGGGAGCTGTTTTTT CASSPRLGQGANTGELFF
TRBJ2-3 . TRBV19 TRBD1 TGTGCCAGTAGTATAAGAGGCAGGGGGACGCAGTATTTT CASSIRGRGTQYF
TRBJ2-3 few TRBV20-1 . TGCAGTGCTAGAGGGAACCCCGGGACAGATACGCAGTATTTT CSARGNPGTDTQYF
TRBJ1-5 few TRBV6-6 TRBD1 TGTGCCAGCAGTTACTCGAACAGGGGGCGCAATCAGCCCCAGCATTTT CASSYSNRGRNQPQHF
TRBJ2-7 . TRBV12-3/TRBV12-4 TRBD2 TGTGCCAGCAGTCCAGAGCGGGGGCGACCCTACGAGCAGTACTTC CASSPERGRPYEQYF
TRBJ2-5 . TRBV4-3 . TGCGCCAGCAGCCAAGATTCCTTTAGGGCGCGACCCCAAGAGACCCAGTACTTC CASSQDSFRARPQETQYF
TRBJ2-3 . TRBV7-2 . TGTGCCAGCAGCTTCTATAGGGATACGCAGTATTTT CASSFYRDTQYF
TRBJ2-3 many TRBV7-2 TRBD2 TGTGCCAGCAGCGGGGGAGCGGGGCGCACAGATACGCAGTATTTT CASSGGAGRTDTQYF
TRBJ1-1 . TRBV9 TRBD1 TGTGCCAGCAGCTCTGGGGACAGTTCAGCTTTCTTT CASSSGDSSAFF